The 3 T cell receptor beta chains listed next were all sequenced from one sample in a study of T cells in Graves' hyperthyroidism and ophthalmopathy. RNA transcripts served as the template for amplifying TCR beta CDR3 regions. HTBI primers were used for first-round RT-PCR of the TCR CDR3. TCRdb called the multiplex PCR reads again in MiXCR, with one record for every CDR3 protein. The sample yields hundreds of thousands of distinct CDR3 sequences, approximately 19% seen once. Sequencing was performed on blood. The receptors originated from a woman between 50 and 59 years old with Graves' hyperthyroidism that later progressed to Graves' ophthalmopathy.

The chain links TRBV19 to TRBJ1-5, with a possible D match to TRBD1 (5 bases). This CDR3 has 14 residues. Trimming cost V 7 bases and J 7 bases, with 17 bases left between them. Germline CDR1 LNHDA, CDR2 SQIVND (reference sequence). CDR3 loop: CASTWDQGSQPQHF. CDR3 sequence (DNA): TGTGCCAGTACCTGGGATCAGGGCAGCCAGCCCCAGCATTTT.

This clonotype was seen many times. As DNA, the CDR3 is TGTGCCAGCAGCTACGGGGGACATTTGAACACTGAAGCTTTCTTT. Translation gives CASSYGGHLNTEAFF. The V gene is TRBV11-2, the J gene TRBJ1-1, with a weak D call TRBD1 (6 bases). The CDR3 spans 15 residues. From germline, CDR1 is SGHAT and CDR2 FQNNGV. Trimming cost V 4 bases and J 0 bases, with 12 bases left between them. Looking up the rest from reference TRBV11-2 and TRBJ1-1 gives the full variable domain: EAGVAQSPRYKIIEKRQSVAFWCNPISGHATLYWYQQILGQGPKLLIQFQNNGVVDDSQLPKDRFSAERLKGVDSTLKIQPAKLEDSAVYLCASSYGGHLNTEAFFGQGTRLTVV.

The chain couples TRBV18 to TRBJ2-5; 10 bases line up with TRBD1. The J segment lost 2 bases and the V segment lost 1 base, leaving 7 bases of the junction unmatched. The CDR3 has 17 residues. Germline V gene sequence: CDR1 KGHSH, CDR2 LQKENI. CDR3 amino acids: CASSPRSGDRGQETQYF. The CDR3 DNA reads as TGTGCCAGCTCACCACGAAGTGGGGACAGGGGTCAAGAGACCCAGTACTTC.